This T cell receptor beta chain was obtained from a study of graft-versus-host responses after intestinal transplantation. Study summary: Recipients obtained multivisceral, liver-intestinal, or isolated intestinal transplants.

Investigators plated 200,000 CFSE-labeled responder cells together with 200,000 irradiated stimulator cells labeled with violet dye. Responder cells that were proliferating and CFSE-low, both CD3+CD4+ and CD3+CD8+, were sorted after the reaction. Trimming removed 6 bases from V and 3 bases from J; junction bases left unmatched: 9. This CDR3 is 15 amino acids long. Germline CDR1 MNHGY, CDR2 SAAAGT. Overall study results and limits: GvH clones turned up in recipient marrow; some had shown up first in ileum or blood. There was an association between peak levels of circulating GvH clones and early post-transplant HvG declines.

TCRdb keeps only in-frame clones here, not all; method: immunoSEQ multiplex PCR. The data show approximately 870 clones, with around 54% seen just once and more than 14% held by the top ten. The origin of this receptor is a human patient who was an organ donor for intestinal transplantation. The input for sequencing was alloreactive CD8+ T cells from a mixed lymphocyte reaction culture, taken before transplantation. Subset denoted: CFSE-low proliferating T cells sorted from roughly 6-day pre-transplant mixed lymphocyte reaction (GvH or HvG direction). V and J are TRBV6-8 and TRBJ2-7, with 9 nucleotides matching TRBD1. CDR3 sequence (DNA): TGTGCCAGCAGCCCCGCAGGGACAGGGAACTACGAGCAGTACTTC. As protein: CASSPAGTGNYEQYF.